These 28 T cell receptor beta chains originate from one sample sequenced in a study of identical twins. TCRdb called the 5' RACE reads again in MiXCR, with one record for every CDR3 protein. Of 1.5 million to 2 million distinct CDR3 sequences in the sample, less than 40% were seen once. The sample comprised cord blood. All receptors derive from a newborn girl in good health.

This clonotype was observed a few times. This chain connects TRBV24-1 to TRBJ1-2; 10 nucleotides align to TRBD1. Germline-derived CDR1 and CDR2 are KGHDR and SFDVKD. With 2 bases clipped from V and 4 bases from J, the junction kept 6 bases outside the gene matches. This CDR3 is 16 amino acids long. The CDR3 sequence is CATSDSRDRGLYGYTF. CDR3 in DNA: TGTGCCACCAGTGATTCCCGGGACAGGGGCCTCTATGGCTACACCTTC.

This clonotype came up a few times. The rearrangement joins TRBV20-1 to TRBJ2-3; D unclear. This CDR3 contains 11 residues. Germline lookup yields CDR1 DFQATT and CDR2 SNEGSKA (reference sequence). Trimming left V 5 bases short and J 3 bases short, with 6 bases between. In nucleotides, the CDR3 is TGCAGTGCTTCTATGACAGATACGCAGTATTTT. Amino acid sequence: CSASMTDTQYF.

The V call is TRBV7-2, the J call TRBJ2-6; possibly TRBD2 for D (6 bases). This CDR3 is 17 amino acids long. Germline V CDR1 and CDR2: SGHTA, FQGNSA. Trimming removed 1 base from V and 0 bases from J, with 10 bases in between. The CDR3 region has the DNA TGTGCCAGCAGCTTAGGAGCGGGCCTCTCTGGGGCCAACGTCCTGACTTTC. Residues: CASSLGAGLSGANVLTF.

This rearrangement joins TRBV14 to TRBJ2-1; D is ambiguous. Trimming left V 11 bases short and J 7 bases short, with 9 bases between. The CDR3 has 10 amino acids. Germline loops: CDR1 SGHDN, CDR2 FVKESK. The CDR3 protein is CAPPGNEQFF. CDR3 coding DNA: TGTGCCCCACCCGGGAATGAGCAGTTCTTC.

The sample holds a few counts of this clonotype. V and J are TRBV21-1 and TRBJ2-1. TRBV21-1 is assigned pseudogene status. This CDR3 contains 14 residues. The CDR3 DNA reads TGTGCCAGCAGCAACCGGAGCTCCTACAATGAGCAGTTCTTC. Its protein is CASSNRSSYNEQFF.

This clonotype turned up a few times. The chain carries TRBV7-9 and TRBJ2-6, with 12 bases lining up with TRBD2. This CDR3 region has 18 residues. CDR1 SEHNR and CDR2 FQNEAQ come from the germline V gene (reference sequence). V trimming: 0 bases; J trimming: 2 bases; junction bases outside the gene matches: 2. CDR3 sequence (DNA): TGTGCCAGCAGCTTAGCTTCTAGCGGGAGGGCTGGGGCCAACGTCCTGACTTTC. This translates into CASSLASSGRAGANVLTF.

This clonotype was seen only a few times. The rearrangement links TRBV12-3 or TRBV12-4 to TRBJ1-1; the D is unclear. The CDR3 sequence is 16 residues long. Trimming left V 5 bases short and J 0 bases short, with 16 bases between. This CDR3 reads CASSPRRVQVNTEAFF. Written as DNA, the CDR3 is TGTGCCAGCAGTCCTCGGAGGGTCCAAGTGAACACTGAAGCTTTCTTT.

This clonotype was detected a few times. The CDR3 nucleotides read TGTGCCAGCAGTGAAAGTGGGACTGAAGCTTTCTTT. Encoded protein: CASSESGTEAFF. J is TRBJ1-1 and V is TRBV6-1; D unresolved. The CDR3 has 12 amino acids. Germline CDR1 and CDR2: MNHNS and SASEGT. Between the trimmed V and J ends, which lost 2 bases and 5 bases, there was a span of 6 bases.

This clonotype was detected many times. The chain employs TRBV18 and TRBJ1-2; D is uncertain. The ends were cut back, 8 bases at V and 0 bases at J, with 10 bases in the middle. The CDR3 has 13 amino acids. In germline, CDR1 is KGHSH, CDR2 LQKENI. The CDR3 bases are TGTGCCAGCAGCCCACCCACTAACTATGGCTACACCTTC. Its translation is CASSPPTNYGYTF.

Only one count was recorded for this clonotype. This chain links TRBV12-3 or TRBV12-4 with TRBJ2-5; D ambiguous. The CDR3 length is 14 residues. V was clipped by 4 bases and J by 2 bases, with 11 bases between them. In nucleotides, the CDR3 is TGTGCCAGCAGTTCCGCACTGATTCAAGAGACCCAGTACTTC. It is translated as CASSSALIQETQYF.

This clonotype was seen only a few times. The chain combines TRBV7-6 with TRBJ2-3; a possible D gene is TRBD2 (5 bases). The V gene lost 3 bases and the J gene lost 2 bases, with 9 bases spanning the gap. Germline V CDR1 and CDR2: SGHVS, FNYEAQ. The CDR3 spans 14 residues. The CDR3 protein is CASSFGDATDTQYF. The CDR3 DNA reads TGTGCCAGCAGCTTCGGGGATGCCACAGATACGCAGTATTTT.

This clonotype was found a few times. The chain uses TRBV5-1 and TRBJ1-1, with 7 bases identical to TRBD1. V lost 6 bases and J lost 0; bases outside the gene matches: 5. CDR3 length equals 14 residues. Per the germline V gene, CDR1 is SGHRS and CDR2 is YFSETQ. The CDR3 is CASTRGPMNTEAFF. The CDR3 DNA reads TGCGCCAGCACGAGGGGGCCGATGAACACTGAAGCTTTCTTT.

The chain joins TRBV5-1 to TRBJ1-3; TRBD1 is a possible D gene (5 bases). The V end was cut by 0 bases, the J end by 4 bases, with 11 bases between. From germline, CDR1 is SGHRS and CDR2 YFSETQ. CDR3 length equals 15 residues. CDR3 nucleotides: TGCGCCAGCAGCTTGGGACAGACCTTCGGAAACACCATATATTTT. This sequence encodes CASSLGQTFGNTIYF.

The sample holds a few counts of this clonotype. This chain uses TRBV20-1 with TRBJ1-3; 7 nucleotides align to TRBD1. Germline CDR1 reads DFQATT; CDR2 reads SNEGSKA (reference sequence). V lost 0 bases and J lost 2; bases outside the gene matches: 10. This CDR3 is built from 17 residues. In nucleotides, the CDR3 is TGCAGTGCTAGAGATATGGCGGGCAGGGGGGCTGGAAACACCATATATTTT. Amino acid sequence: CSARDMAGRGAGNTIYF.

The chain is built from TRBV20-1 and TRBJ2-5; 8 bases agree with TRBD1. The J call is doubtful: the DNA matches TRBJ2-7 better. This CDR3 spans 13 amino acids. Germline V gene sequence: CDR1 DFQATT, CDR2 SNEGSKA (reference sequence). Written as DNA, the CDR3 is TGCAGTGCCCAAAAAGACAGGGGCTTCGAGCAGTACTTC. Translating it yields CSAQKDRGFEQYF.

This clonotype was seen at least ten times. The chain joins TRBV5-1 to TRBJ2-3; D call uncertain. The CDR3 is 13 amino acids. The germline V and J ends were trimmed by 1 base and 5 bases, with 8 bases remaining between them. Germline loops: CDR1 SGHRS, CDR2 YFSETQ. The CDR3 sequence is CASSLRKGDTQYF. The DNA for the CDR3 is TGCGCCAGCAGCTTGAGAAAGGGAGATACGCAGTATTTT.

This clonotype was detected a few times. V usage is TRBV2 and J usage is TRBJ2-7; 9 bases map to TRBD1. Losses at the gene ends were 6 bases for V and 2 bases for J; bases not matched to a gene: 8. CDR3 size: 15 residues. Germline V gives CDR1 SNHLY, CDR2 FYNNEI. CDR3 sequence reads: CASSAGTGNTYEQYF. The CDR3 DNA sequence: TGTGCCAGCAGCGCTGGGACAGGGAACACCTACGAGCAGTACTTC.

To note about this clonotype: A much bigger clone sits one base away, suggesting this may be a read error. The V gene is TRBV27, the J gene TRBJ2-1; TRBD2 matches at 12 bases. This CDR3 contains 14 residues. Looked up from germline, CDR1 is MNHEY and CDR2 is SMNVEV (reference sequence). J lost 10 bases, V lost 4 bases, and 5 bases had no gene match. The CDR3 coding sequence is TGTGCCAGCAGTTGGACTAGCGGGACCTACGAGCAGTTCTTC. Translated: CASSWTSGTYEQFF.

The J gene is TRBJ2-1, the V gene TRBV14; D gene uncertain. The CDR3 runs to 14 residues. Trimming left V 4 bases short and J 6 bases short, with 13 bases between. Per germline, CDR1 SGHDN and CDR2 FVKESK. CDR3 region: CASSPTPAANEQFF. DNA for the CDR3: TGTGCCAGCAGCCCGACCCCTGCGGCCAATGAGCAGTTCTTC.

The chain has TRBV9 and TRBJ2-1; D gene ambiguous. The J call may be wrong; the DNA end is better matched by TRBJ2-7. The CDR3 sequence is 16 residues long. Germline CDR1 SGDLS, CDR2 YYNGEE. The CDR3 sequence is CASSPRVSGSYNEQYF. The DNA of the CDR3 is TGTGCCAGCAGCCCACGGGTCTCCGGCTCCTACAATGAGCAGTACTTC.

V and J are TRBV29-1 and TRBJ2-5; 8 bases line up with TRBD2. J gave up 9 bases and V 2 bases, and 11 bases lay outside the gene matches. This CDR3 comprises 14 residues. Germline V CDR1 and CDR2: SQVTM, ANQGSEA. Written as DNA, the CDR3 is TGCAGCGTTGAAACTACGGGAGGGCGGCGGTCCCAGTACTTC. Translation: CSVETTGGRRSQYF.

The DNA for the CDR3 is TGTGCCAGCAGTGCCTCGACAGGGGGCGAGCAGTACTTC. It yields the protein CASSASTGGEQYF. The chain joins TRBV6-1 to TRBJ2-7; 9 bases fit TRBD1. CDR1 is MNHNS and CDR2 is SASEGT in the germline V gene. After removal of 4 bases from V and 6 bases from J, the junction contained 4 bases not matched to a gene. The CDR3 extends over 13 amino acids.

On this clonotype: The junction shows a germline mismatch at one end, possibly a read error. J is TRBJ1-2 and V is TRBV6-6, with D possibly TRBD1 on 5 matching bases. The CDR3 contains 15 residues. In germline, CDR1 is MNHNY, CDR2 SVGAGI (reference sequence). In DNA, the CDR3 is TGTGCCAGCAGCCCCCCCCAGGGAGCTAACTATGGCTGCACCTTC. It specifies CASSPPQGANYGCTF.

The chain is built from TRBV27 and TRBJ1-6; 9 positions match TRBD1. This CDR3 comprises 16 residues. The germline gives CDR1 MNHEY, CDR2 SMNVEV (reference sequence). Trimming at V came to 0 bases and at J to 7 bases, leaving 4 bases not matched to a gene. CDR3 sequence reads: CASSLSATGGNSPLHF. DNA of the CDR3: TGTGCCAGCAGTTTATCGGCGACAGGGGGAAATTCACCCCTCCACTTT.

The chain links TRBV19 to TRBJ2-4; D call uncertain. TRBJ2-7 matches the DNA end more closely, so the J call is doubtful. The length of the CDR3 is 15 residues. Germline-derived CDR1 and CDR2 are LNHDA and SQIVND (reference sequence). DNA for the CDR3: TGTGCCAGTGCCCACCGACGGTCGCTCGGCTACGAGCAGTACTTC. It encodes CASAHRRSLGYEQYF.

The chain recombines TRBV15 with TRBJ1-2; TRBD1 agrees at 7 bases. The germline V gene encodes CDR1 LNHNV and CDR2 YYDKDF (reference sequence). The CDR3 has 14 amino acids. Losses at the gene ends were 3 bases for V and 10 bases for J; bases not matched to a gene: 11. CDR3 in DNA: TGTGCCACCAGCAGGGTCGGGACAGCGAAAGACTACACCTTC. Protein product: CATSRVGTAKDYTF.

The rearrangement joins TRBV12-3 or TRBV12-4 to TRBJ2-1; TRBD2 matches 15 bases. This CDR3 is 16 amino acids long. After removal of 5 bases from V and 5 bases from J, the junction contained 4 bases not matched to a gene. This chain's CDR3 is CASSVGLAGGNNEQFF. CDR3 bases: TGTGCCAGCAGTGTGGGACTAGCGGGGGGAAACAATGAGCAGTTCTTC.

In this sample, this clonotype turned up a few times. The gene calls are TRBV9 and TRBJ1-6; D is undetermined. Trimming pared 0 bases from V and 9 bases from J, leaving 7 bases between. The CDR3 loop spans 13 amino acids. Per the germline V gene, CDR1 is SGDLS and CDR2 is YYNGEE. The CDR3 protein is CASSVVVGSPLHF. In DNA, the CDR3 is TGTGCCAGCAGCGTAGTTGTCGGTTCACCCCTCCACTTT. The full variable domain, its missing parts supplied by reference TRBV9 and TRBJ1-6, is DSGVTQTPKHLITATGQRVTLRCSPRSGDLSVYWYQQSLDQGLQFLIQYYNGEERAKGNILERFSAQQFPDLHSELNLSSLELGDSALYFCASSVVVGSPLHFGNGTRLTVT.